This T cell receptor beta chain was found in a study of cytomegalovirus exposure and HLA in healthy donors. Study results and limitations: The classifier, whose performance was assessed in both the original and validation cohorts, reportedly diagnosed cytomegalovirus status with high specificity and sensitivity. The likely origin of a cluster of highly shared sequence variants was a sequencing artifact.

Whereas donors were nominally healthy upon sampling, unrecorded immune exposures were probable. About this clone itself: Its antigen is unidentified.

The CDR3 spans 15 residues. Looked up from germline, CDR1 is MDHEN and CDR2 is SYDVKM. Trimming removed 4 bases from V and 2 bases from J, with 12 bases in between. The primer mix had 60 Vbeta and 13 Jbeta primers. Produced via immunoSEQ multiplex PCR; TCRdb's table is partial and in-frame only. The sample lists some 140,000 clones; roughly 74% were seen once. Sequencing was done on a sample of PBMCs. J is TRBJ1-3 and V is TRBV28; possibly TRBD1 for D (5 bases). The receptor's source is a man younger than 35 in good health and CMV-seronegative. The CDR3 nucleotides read TGTGCCAGCAGTTCCGCAGGGAAAGCTGGAAACACCATATATTTT. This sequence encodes CASSSAGKAGNTIYF.